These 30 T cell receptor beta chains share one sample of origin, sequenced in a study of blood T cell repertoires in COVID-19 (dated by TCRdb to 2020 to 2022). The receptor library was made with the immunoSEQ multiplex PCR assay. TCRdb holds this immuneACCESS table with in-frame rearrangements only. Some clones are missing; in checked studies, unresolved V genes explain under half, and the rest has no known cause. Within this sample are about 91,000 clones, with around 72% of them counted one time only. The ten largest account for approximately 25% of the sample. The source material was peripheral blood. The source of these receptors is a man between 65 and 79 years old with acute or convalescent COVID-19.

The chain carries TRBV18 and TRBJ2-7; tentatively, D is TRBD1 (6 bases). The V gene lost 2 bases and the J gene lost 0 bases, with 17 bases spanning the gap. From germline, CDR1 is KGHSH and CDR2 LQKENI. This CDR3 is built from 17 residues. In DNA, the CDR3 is TGTGCCAGCTCACCAAGGGTTTCGACAGGCCTCTCCTACGAGCAGTACTTC. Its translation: CASSPRVSTGLSYEQYF. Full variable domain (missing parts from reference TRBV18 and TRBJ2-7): NAGVMQNPRHLVRRRGQEARLRCSPMKGHSHVYWYRQLPEEGLKFMVYLQKENIIDESGMPKERFSAEFPKEGPSILRIQQVVRGDSAAYFCASSPRVSTGLSYEQYFGPGTRLTVT.

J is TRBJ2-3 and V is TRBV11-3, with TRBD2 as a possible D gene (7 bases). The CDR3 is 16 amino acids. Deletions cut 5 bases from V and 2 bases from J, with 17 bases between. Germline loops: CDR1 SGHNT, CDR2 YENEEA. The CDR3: CASSRERGHLTDTQYF. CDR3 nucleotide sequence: TGTGCCAGCAGCCGAGAGCGGGGACACCTCACAGATACGCAGTATTTT.

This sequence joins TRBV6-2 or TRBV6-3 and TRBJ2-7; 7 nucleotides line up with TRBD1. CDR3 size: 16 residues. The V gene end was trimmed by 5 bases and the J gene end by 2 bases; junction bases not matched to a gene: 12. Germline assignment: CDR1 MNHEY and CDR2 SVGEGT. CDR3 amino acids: CASSPRTGGPPYEQYF. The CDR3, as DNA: TGTGCCAGCAGTCCGCGGACAGGCGGGCCCCCCTACGAGCAGTACTTC.

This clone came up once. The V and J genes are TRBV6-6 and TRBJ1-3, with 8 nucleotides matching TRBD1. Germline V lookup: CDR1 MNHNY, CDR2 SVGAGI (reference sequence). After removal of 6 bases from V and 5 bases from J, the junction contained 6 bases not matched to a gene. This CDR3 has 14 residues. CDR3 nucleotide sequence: TGTGCCAGCAGCCTCGACAGGGGTAGAAACACCATATATTTT. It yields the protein CASSLDRGRNTIYF.

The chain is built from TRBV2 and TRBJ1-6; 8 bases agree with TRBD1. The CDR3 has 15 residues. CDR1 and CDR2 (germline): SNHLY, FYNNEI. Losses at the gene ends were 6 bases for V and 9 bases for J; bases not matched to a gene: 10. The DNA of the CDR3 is TGTGCCAGCAGGCCCCAGGGGACAGGCCGTTCACCCCTCCACTTT. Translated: CASRPQGTGRSPLHF.

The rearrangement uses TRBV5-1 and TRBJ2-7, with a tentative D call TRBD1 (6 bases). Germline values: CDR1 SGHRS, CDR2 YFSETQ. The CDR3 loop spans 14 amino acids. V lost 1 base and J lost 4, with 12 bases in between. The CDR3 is CASSLQGQEYEQYF. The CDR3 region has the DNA TGCGCCAGCAGCTTGCAGGGGCAGGAGTACGAGCAGTACTTC.

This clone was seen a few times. This CDR3 is CASSGRLVGGEQFF. The CDR3, as DNA: TGTGCCAGCAGCGGACGACTAGTTGGGGGTGAGCAGTTCTTC. The chain carries TRBV9 and TRBJ2-1, with D tentatively TRBD2 (6 bases). The CDR3 has 14 residues. Trimming left V 3 bases short and J 9 bases short, with 16 bases between. Germline V gene lookup returns CDR1 SGDLS and CDR2 YYNGEE.

CDR3 sequence reads: CASSQEGRISYEQYF. CDR3 nucleotide sequence: TGTGCCAGCAGCCAAGAGGGGAGGATCTCCTACGAGCAGTACTTC. The J gene is TRBJ2-7, the V gene TRBV3-1 (or the pseudogene TRBV3-2), with D tentatively TRBD2 (6 bases). The CDR3 has 15 residues. CDR1 is LGHDT and CDR2 is YNNKEL in the germline V gene (reference sequence). V was cut by 0 bases and J by 0 bases, with 9 bases left in between.

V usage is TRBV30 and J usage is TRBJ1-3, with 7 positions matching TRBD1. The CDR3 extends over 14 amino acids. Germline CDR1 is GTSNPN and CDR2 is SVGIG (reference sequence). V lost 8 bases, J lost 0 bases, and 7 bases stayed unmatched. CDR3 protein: CARGTASSGNTIYF. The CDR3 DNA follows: TGTGCCCGAGGGACAGCTAGCTCTGGAAACACCATATATTTT.

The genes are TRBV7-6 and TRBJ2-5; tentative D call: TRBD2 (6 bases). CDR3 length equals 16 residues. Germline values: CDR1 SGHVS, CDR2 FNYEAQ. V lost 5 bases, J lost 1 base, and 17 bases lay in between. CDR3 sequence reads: CASSEVGGVRQETQYF. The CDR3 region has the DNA TGTGCCAGCAGCGAGGTGGGGGGAGTCCGCCAAGAGACCCAGTACTTC.

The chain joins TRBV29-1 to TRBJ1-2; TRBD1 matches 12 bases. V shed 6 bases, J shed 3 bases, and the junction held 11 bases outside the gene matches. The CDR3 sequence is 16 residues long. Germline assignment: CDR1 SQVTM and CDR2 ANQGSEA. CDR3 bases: TGCAGCGTAGCCGGAGAGGGACAGGGGGCCGACTATGGCTACACCTTC. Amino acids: CSVAGEGQGADYGYTF.

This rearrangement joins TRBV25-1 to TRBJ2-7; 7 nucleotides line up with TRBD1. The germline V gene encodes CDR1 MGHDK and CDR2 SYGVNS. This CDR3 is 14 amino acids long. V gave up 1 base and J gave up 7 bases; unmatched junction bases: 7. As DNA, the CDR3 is TGTGCCAGCAGTGAATTCACCGCAGGGGGAGAGCAGTACTTC. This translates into CASSEFTAGGEQYF.

CDR3 sequence (DNA): TGCAGCGTTGATTTAGGGGTCGCCGAGACCCAGTACTTC. It codes for CSVDLGVAETQYF. The chain recombines TRBV29-1 with TRBJ2-5, with D perhaps TRBD1 (5 bases). This CDR3 has 13 amino acids. CDR1 SQVTM and CDR2 ANQGSEA come from the germline V gene. V shed 3 bases and J shed 5 bases, with 13 bases lying between them.

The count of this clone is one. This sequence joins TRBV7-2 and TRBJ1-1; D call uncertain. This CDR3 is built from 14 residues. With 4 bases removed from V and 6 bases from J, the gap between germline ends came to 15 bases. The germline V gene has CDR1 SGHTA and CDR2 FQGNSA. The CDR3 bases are TGTGCCAGCAGCTGGAACGTGGAGAGGTCTGAAGCTTTCTTT. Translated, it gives CASSWNVERSEAFF.

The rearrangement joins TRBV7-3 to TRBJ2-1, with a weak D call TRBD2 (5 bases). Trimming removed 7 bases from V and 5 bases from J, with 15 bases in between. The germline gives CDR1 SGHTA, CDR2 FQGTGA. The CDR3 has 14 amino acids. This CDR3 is CASNYDGVDNEQFF. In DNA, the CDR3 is TGTGCCAGCAACTATGACGGGGTAGACAATGAGCAGTTCTTC.

The CDR3 here is CASSITDTQETQYF. The CDR3 DNA is TGTGCCAGTAGTATTACAGATACGCAAGAGACCCAGTACTTC. V usage is TRBV19 and J usage is TRBJ2-5, with D unclear. The CDR3 covers 14 residues. CDR1 and CDR2 (germline): LNHDA, SQIVND (reference sequence). V lost 3 bases and J lost 2, with 10 bases in between. Full variable domain (missing parts from reference TRBV19 and TRBJ2-5): DGGITQSPKYLFRKEGQNVTLSCEQNLNHDAMYWYRQDPGQGLRLIYYSQIVNDFQKGDIAEGYSVSREKKESFPLTVTSAQKNPTAFYLCASSITDTQETQYFGPGTRLLVL.

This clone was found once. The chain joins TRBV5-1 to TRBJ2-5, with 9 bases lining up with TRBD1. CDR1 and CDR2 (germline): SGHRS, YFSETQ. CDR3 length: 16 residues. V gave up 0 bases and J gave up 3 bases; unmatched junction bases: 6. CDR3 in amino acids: CASSLGNRGREETQYF. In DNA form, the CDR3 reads TGCGCCAGCAGCTTGGGGAACAGGGGGCGTGAAGAGACCCAGTACTTC. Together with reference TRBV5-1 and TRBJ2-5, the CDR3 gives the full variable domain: KAGVTQTPRYLIKTRGQQVTLSCSPISGHRSVSWYQQTPGQGLQFLFEYFSETQRNKGNFPGRFSGRQFSNSRSEMNVSTLELGDSALYLCASSLGNRGREETQYFGPGTRLLVL.

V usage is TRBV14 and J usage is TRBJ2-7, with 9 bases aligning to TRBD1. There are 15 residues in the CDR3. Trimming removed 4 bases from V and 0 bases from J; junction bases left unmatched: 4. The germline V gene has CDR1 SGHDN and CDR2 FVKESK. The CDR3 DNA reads TGTGCCAGCAGCCCGGGACAGGGAATCTCCTACGAGCAGTACTTC. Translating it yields CASSPGQGISYEQYF.

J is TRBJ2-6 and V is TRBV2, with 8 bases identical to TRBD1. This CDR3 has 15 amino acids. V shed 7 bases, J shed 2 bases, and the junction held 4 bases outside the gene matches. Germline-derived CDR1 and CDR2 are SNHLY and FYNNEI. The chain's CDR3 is CASIGRGPGANVLTF. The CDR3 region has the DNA TGTGCCAGCATAGGCAGGGGGCCTGGGGCCAACGTCCTGACTTTC.

CDR3 sequence (DNA): TGTGCCAGCAGTTTAGAGGGGCGGGGGTCGACCCAGTACTTC. Its protein is CASSLEGRGSTQYF. The chain employs TRBV27 and TRBJ2-5, with TRBD2 matching 7 bases. V shed 2 bases, J shed 7 bases, and the junction held 7 bases outside the gene matches. The CDR3 is 14 amino acids. The germline CDR1 and CDR2 sequences are MNHEY and SMNVEV (reference sequence).

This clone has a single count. Here the CDR3 DNA reads TGTGCCAGCAGTAGGGACAGGCTTGATAACTATGGCTACACCTTC. Its protein product is CASSRDRLDNYGYTF. The chain combines TRBV6-5 with TRBJ1-2; TRBD1 agrees at 8 bases. CDR1 and CDR2 from the germline V gene are MNHEY and SVGAGI. The CDR3 consists of 15 residues. The V gene end was trimmed by 5 bases and the J gene end by 1 base; junction bases not matched to a gene: 6.

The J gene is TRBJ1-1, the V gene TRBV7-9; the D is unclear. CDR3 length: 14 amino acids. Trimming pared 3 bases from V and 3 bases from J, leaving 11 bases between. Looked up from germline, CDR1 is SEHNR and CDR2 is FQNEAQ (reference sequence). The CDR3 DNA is TGTGCCAGCAGCTTTGAACGTGCGGACACTGAAGCTTTCTTT. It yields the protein CASSFERADTEAFF.

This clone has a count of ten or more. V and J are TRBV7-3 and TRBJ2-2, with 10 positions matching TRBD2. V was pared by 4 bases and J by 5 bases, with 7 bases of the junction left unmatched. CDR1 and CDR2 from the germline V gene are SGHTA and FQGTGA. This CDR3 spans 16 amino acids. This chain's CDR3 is CASSSSSGSRTGELFF. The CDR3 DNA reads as TGTGCCAGCAGCTCATCTAGCGGGAGTCGGACCGGGGAGCTGTTTTTT.

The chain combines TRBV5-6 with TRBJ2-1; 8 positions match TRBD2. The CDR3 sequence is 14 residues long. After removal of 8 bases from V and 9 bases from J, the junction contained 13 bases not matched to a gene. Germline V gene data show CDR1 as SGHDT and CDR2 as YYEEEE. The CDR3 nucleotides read TGTGCCAGTTCGGGGGCGGGGACTAGTGGTGAGCAGTTCTTC. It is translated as CASSGAGTSGEQFF.

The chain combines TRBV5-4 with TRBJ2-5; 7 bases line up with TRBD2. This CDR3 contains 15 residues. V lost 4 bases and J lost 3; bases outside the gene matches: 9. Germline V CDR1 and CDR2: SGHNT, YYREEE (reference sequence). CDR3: CASSRHPSGEETQYF. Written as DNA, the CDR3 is TGTGCCAGCAGCCGCCATCCTAGCGGTGAAGAGACCCAGTACTTC.

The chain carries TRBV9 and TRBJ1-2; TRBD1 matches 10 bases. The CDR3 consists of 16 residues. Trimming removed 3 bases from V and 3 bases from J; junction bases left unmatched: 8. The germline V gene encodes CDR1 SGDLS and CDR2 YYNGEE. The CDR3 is CASSARDRGTDYGYTF. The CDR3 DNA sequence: TGTGCCAGCAGCGCCCGGGACAGGGGTACTGACTATGGCTACACCTTC. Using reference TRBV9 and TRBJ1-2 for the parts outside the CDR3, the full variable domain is DSGVTQTPKHLITATGQRVTLRCSPRSGDLSVYWYQQSLDQGLQFLIQYYNGEERAKGNILERFSAQQFPDLHSELNLSSLELGDSALYFCASSARDRGTDYGYTFGSGTRLTVV.

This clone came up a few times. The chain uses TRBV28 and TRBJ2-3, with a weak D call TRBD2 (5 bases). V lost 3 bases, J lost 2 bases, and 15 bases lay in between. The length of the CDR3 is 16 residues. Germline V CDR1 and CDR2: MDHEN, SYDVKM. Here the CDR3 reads CASSFIVREDTDTQYF. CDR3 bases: TGTGCCAGCAGTTTTATAGTTCGGGAAGACACAGATACGCAGTATTTT.

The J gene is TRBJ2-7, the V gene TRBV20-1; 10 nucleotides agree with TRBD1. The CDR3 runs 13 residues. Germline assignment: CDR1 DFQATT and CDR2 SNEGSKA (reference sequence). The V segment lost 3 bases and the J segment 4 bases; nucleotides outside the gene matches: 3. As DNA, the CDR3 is TGCAGTGCTAGTGGGGACAGGGGTTACGAGCAGTACTTC. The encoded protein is CSASGDRGYEQYF.

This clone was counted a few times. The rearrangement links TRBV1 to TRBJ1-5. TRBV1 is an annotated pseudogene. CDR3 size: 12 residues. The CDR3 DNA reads TGCACCACCTCAGCAGTGGAGAAGCCCCAGCATTTT. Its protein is CTTSAVEKPQHF.

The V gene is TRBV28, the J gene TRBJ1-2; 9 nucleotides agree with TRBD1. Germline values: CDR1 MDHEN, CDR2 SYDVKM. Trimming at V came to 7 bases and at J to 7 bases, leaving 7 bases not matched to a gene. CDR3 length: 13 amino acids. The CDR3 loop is CASTSGTGPGYTF. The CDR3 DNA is TGTGCCAGCACCTCCGGGACAGGGCCTGGCTACACCTTC.